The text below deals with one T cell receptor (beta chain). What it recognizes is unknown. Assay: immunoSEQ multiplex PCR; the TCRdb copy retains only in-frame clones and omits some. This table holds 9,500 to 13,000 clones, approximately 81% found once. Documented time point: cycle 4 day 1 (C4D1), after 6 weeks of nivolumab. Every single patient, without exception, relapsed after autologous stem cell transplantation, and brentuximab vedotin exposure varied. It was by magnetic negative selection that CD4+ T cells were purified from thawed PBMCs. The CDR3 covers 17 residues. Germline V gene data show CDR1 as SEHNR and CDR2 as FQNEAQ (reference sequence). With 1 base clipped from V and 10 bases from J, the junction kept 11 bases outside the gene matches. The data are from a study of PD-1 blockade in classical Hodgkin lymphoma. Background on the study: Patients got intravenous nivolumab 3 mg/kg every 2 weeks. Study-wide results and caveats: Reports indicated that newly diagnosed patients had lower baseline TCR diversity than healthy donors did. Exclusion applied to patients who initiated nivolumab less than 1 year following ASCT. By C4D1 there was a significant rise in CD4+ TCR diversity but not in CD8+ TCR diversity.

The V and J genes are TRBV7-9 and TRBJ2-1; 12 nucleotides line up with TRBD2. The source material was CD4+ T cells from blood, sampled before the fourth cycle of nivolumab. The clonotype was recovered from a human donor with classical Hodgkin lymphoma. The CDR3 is CASSLERASGRAREQFF. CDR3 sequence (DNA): TGTGCCAGCAGCTTAGAGCGGGCTAGCGGGAGGGCCAGAGAGCAGTTCTTC.